Below, 17 T cell receptor beta chains from the same sample are listed, as sequenced in a study of beta chain features in type 1 diabetes. Their target antigens are unknown. Reverse transcription of all isolated RNA meant that expressed TCRB transcripts were sequenced. Only in-frame clones appear in the TCRdb table, and some are missing; sequencing was by immunoSEQ multiplex PCR. Among roughly 730,000 clones listed, roughly 13% were seen once. Study results and caveats: Shorter TCRB CDR3s, moderately but significantly so, marked every one of the four CD4+ subsets in Type 1 diabetes patients.

Sequenced: naive CD4+ T cells from blood. These receptors were obtained from a man aged 18 to 29 with type 1 diabetes.

The table lists this clone with a few counts. This chain joins TRBV11-2 and TRBJ2-5, with D unresolved. Trimming left V 1 base short and J 5 bases short, with 11 bases between. CDR1 SGHAT and CDR2 FQNNGV come from the germline V gene. This CDR3 contains 14 residues. CDR3 nucleotide sequence: TGTGCCAGCAGCTTAGCTGGCAGTGGGGAGACCCAGTACTTC. Its protein is CASSLAGSGETQYF.

Only a few counts were recorded for this clone. V is TRBV30 and J is TRBJ2-3; D is unclear. Trimming left V 0 bases short and J 6 bases short, with 10 bases between. Germline V gives CDR1 GTSNPN, CDR2 SVGIG (reference sequence). This CDR3 has 13 amino acids. The CDR3 DNA is TGTGCCTGGAGTGTCTCCGGTCCGGATACGCAGTATTTT. Translation: CAWSVSGPDTQYF.

This chain links TRBV5-1 with TRBJ1-2; 12 bases are shared with TRBD1. J gave up 5 bases and V 0 bases, and 8 bases lay outside the gene matches. The CDR3 loop spans 17 amino acids. In germline, CDR1 is SGHRS, CDR2 YFSETQ. CDR3 in DNA: TGCGCCAGCAGCTTGGTAGGGGACAGGGGGCAAGGATATGGCTACACCTTC. This translates into CASSLVGDRGQGYGYTF.

The V and J genes are TRBV29-1 and TRBJ1-2; weak D call: TRBD1 (5 bases). Germline-derived CDR1 and CDR2 are SQVTM and ANQGSEA. This CDR3 is 12 amino acids long. Trimming left V 3 bases short and J 6 bases short, with 11 bases between. CDR3 bases: TGCAGCGTTGAGGGGACCGGGAATGGCTACACCTTC. This sequence encodes CSVEGTGNGYTF.

The rearrangement links TRBV5-6 to TRBJ2-3, with 10 bases identical to TRBD2. V trimming: 4 bases; J trimming: 3 bases; junction bases outside the gene matches: 8. The length of the CDR3 is 16 residues. CDR1 is SGHDT, CDR2 YYEEEE, per germline. CDR3 sequence reads: CASSIPLAGETDTQYF. CDR3 nucleotides: TGTGCCAGCAGCATTCCTCTAGCGGGGGAAACAGATACGCAGTATTTT.

The table lists this clone with a few counts. The CDR3 DNA reads as TGTGCTAGTGGTTTGCGCAACAGAGGAGCTTTCTTT. This translates into CASGLRNRGAFF. The rearrangement links TRBV12-5 to TRBJ1-1; no clear D gene. The length of the CDR3 is 12 residues. Trimming removed 2 bases from V and 10 bases from J, with 11 bases in between. The V gene's germline CDR1 is LGHNT and CDR2 FRNRAP.

V and J are TRBV5-4 and TRBJ1-2; possibly TRBD1 for D (5 bases). The CDR3 length is 14 residues. Trimming shortened V by 3 bases and J by 4 bases, and 13 bases separated the two germline ends. Germline CDR1 is SGHNT and CDR2 is YYREEE (reference sequence). The CDR3 protein is CASSSTQGGYGYTF. CDR3 DNA: TGTGCCAGCAGCTCCACCCAGGGAGGCTATGGCTACACCTTC.

This rearrangement joins TRBV2 to TRBJ2-3, with a tentative D call TRBD2 (7 bases). V lost 7 bases, J lost 1 base, and 21 bases lay in between. The CDR3 has 17 residues. Germline V gives CDR1 SNHLY, CDR2 FYNNEI. CDR3 sequence reads: CASMRPWGLAGTDTQYF. As DNA, the CDR3 is TGTGCCAGCATGAGACCGTGGGGGCTAGCGGGCACAGATACGCAGTATTTT.

This clone came up a few times. V and J are TRBV29-1 and TRBJ1-1; D is possibly TRBD1 (5 bases). CDR1 and CDR2 from the germline V gene are SQVTM and ANQGSEA. Trimming stripped 0 bases from V and 6 bases from J, with 14 bases between. The CDR3 runs 14 residues. The CDR3 reads CSVEERDSKAEAFF. CDR3 bases: TGCAGCGTTGAAGAACGGGACTCCAAGGCTGAAGCTTTCTTT.

The chain has TRBV10-3 and TRBJ2-7, with D perhaps TRBD1 or TRBD2 (5 bases each). The CDR3 is made up of 15 amino acids. The germline gives CDR1 ENHRY, CDR2 SYGVKD. With 3 bases removed from V and 3 bases from J, the gap between germline ends came to 15 bases. Here the CDR3 reads CAISDSGPIYYEQYF. The CDR3 nucleotides read TGTGCCATCAGTGATTCGGGACCAATCTACTACGAGCAGTACTTC.

This clone was seen a few times. The chain carries TRBV27 and TRBJ2-6, with D uncertain. Germline CDR1 MNHEY, CDR2 SMNVEV (reference sequence). V lost 2 bases and J lost 2, with 7 bases in between. The CDR3 extends over 15 amino acids. In nucleotides, the CDR3 is TGTGCCAGCAGTTTAACAGCACCTGGGGCCAACGTCCTGACTTTC. Protein product: CASSLTAPGANVLTF.

This clone was observed a handful of times. This rearrangement joins TRBV27 to TRBJ2-7; 12 bases agree with TRBD1. The ends lost 5 bases at V and 4 bases at J; junction bases unmatched: 18. Germline assignment: CDR1 MNHEY and CDR2 SMNVEV (reference sequence). CDR3 length: 19 residues. CDR3 sequence (DNA): TGTGCCAGCAGTCAAACTATTCTCTATCCGGGACAGGGGGCATACGAGCAGTACTTC. Residues: CASSQTILYPGQGAYEQYF.

This clone appeared a few times. The chain has TRBV10-2 and TRBJ2-1; tentatively, D is TRBD1 (6 bases). Germline loops: CDR1 WSHSY, CDR2 SAAADI. Trimming removed 0 bases from V and 2 bases from J, with 8 bases in between. This CDR3 is built from 15 residues. The CDR3 spells CASSESQGTYNEQFF. In DNA form, the CDR3 reads TGCGCCAGCAGTGAGTCACAGGGTACCTACAATGAGCAGTTCTTC.

This clone has more than one count but fewer than ten. The chain couples TRBV6-5 to TRBJ1-2, with 7 nucleotides matching TRBD1. V was pared by 7 bases and J by 6 bases, with 11 bases of the junction left unmatched. The CDR3 extends over 14 amino acids. Germline CDR1 is MNHEY and CDR2 is SVGAGI. CDR3 amino acids: CASTRGEGAHGYTF. The CDR3 DNA reads as TGTGCCAGCACCAGAGGGGAGGGGGCGCATGGCTACACCTTC.

The chain has TRBV7-9 and TRBJ1-1, with a weak D call TRBD1 (5 bases). V lost 6 bases, J lost 6 bases, and 17 bases lay in between. Germline V gene data show CDR1 as SEHNR and CDR2 as FQNEAQ (reference sequence). The CDR3 extends over 14 amino acids. The CDR3 region is CASSPGTVRAEAFF. DNA for the CDR3: TGTGCCAGCAGTCCGGGGACGGTGAGGGCTGAAGCTTTCTTT.

This chain connects TRBV6-6 to TRBJ1-1; TRBD1 might be the D (6 bases). This CDR3 comprises 15 residues. Germline CDR1 and CDR2: MNHNY and SVGAGI (reference sequence). V shed 6 bases and J shed 1 base, with 15 bases lying between them. The CDR3 DNA reads as TGTGCCAGCAGGGGCCTGGGGGCCGCGAACACTGAAGCTTTCTTT. This sequence encodes CASRGLGAANTEAFF.

This clone occurred a few times. The V and J genes are TRBV6-5 and TRBJ2-6; D uncertain. Trimming shortened V by 4 bases and J by 4 bases, and 14 bases separated the two germline ends. Germline loops: CDR1 MNHEY, CDR2 SVGAGI. The CDR3 sequence is 16 residues long. CDR3 sequence (DNA): TGTGCCAGCAGTTCTGGACGTTGGGCAGGGGCCAACGTCCTGACTTTC. The encoded protein is CASSSGRWAGANVLTF.